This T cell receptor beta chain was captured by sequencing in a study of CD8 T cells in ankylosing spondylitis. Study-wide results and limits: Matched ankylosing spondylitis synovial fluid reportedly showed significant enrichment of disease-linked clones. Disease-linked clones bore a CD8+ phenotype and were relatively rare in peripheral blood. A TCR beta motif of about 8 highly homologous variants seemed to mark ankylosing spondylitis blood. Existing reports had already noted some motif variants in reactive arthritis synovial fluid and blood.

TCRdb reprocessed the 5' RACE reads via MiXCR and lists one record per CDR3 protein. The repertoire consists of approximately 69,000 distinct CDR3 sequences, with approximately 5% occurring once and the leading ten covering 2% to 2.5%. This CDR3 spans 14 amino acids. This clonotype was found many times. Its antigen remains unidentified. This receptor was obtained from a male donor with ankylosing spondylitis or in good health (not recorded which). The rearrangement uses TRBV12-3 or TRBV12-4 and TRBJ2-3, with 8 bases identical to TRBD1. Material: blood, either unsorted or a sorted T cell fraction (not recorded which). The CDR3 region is CATSFQGAEDTQYF. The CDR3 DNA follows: TGTGCGACCAGTTTTCAGGGGGCCGAAGATACGCAGTATTTT.